This T cell receptor (beta chain) emerged from a study of shared clonotypes between healthy human individuals. Naive CD8 cells lacked CD45RO and underwent positive selection for CCR7, leaving out terminally differentiated effector memory CD45RA+ cells. This clone has just a few counts. Only in-frame clones appear in the TCRdb table, and some are missing; sequencing was by immunoSEQ multiplex PCR. The data contain 550,000 to 750,000 clones, around 95% of them singletons. Germline CDR1 MNHEY, CDR2 SMNVEV (reference sequence). The CDR3 spans 13 residues. V lost 5 bases to trimming and J lost 9 bases, with 17 bases between them.

This receptor was identified in a woman in her 30s in good health. The sequenced material came from naive CD8+ T cells sorted from blood. The V call is TRBV27, the J call TRBJ2-7; a weak D match, TRBD2 (5 bases). CDR3 loop: CASSHGSLEGQYF. As DNA, the CDR3 is TGTGCCAGCAGTCACGGGTCTTTAGAGGGGCAGTACTTC.